The rows below give T cell receptor beta chains drawn from one sample of a study of blood T cell repertoires in COVID-19. The table came from immunoSEQ multiplex PCR; TCRdb's copy has only in-frame clones and leaves some out. This sample yields 79,000 or so clones, of which 86% are seen a single time; 15% to 20% belongs to the top ten. The sequencing input was peripheral blood. The receptors derive from a human donor in a cohort sampled during active COVID-19. Each CDR3 is given with its conserved first and last residue. D genes are given only for firm matches. The listing skips clone size in some rows; elsewhere it reads once, few, many or a size class.

clone size	V gene	D gene	J gene	CDR3 DNA	CDR3 protein
once	TRBV27	NA	TRBJ1-5	TGTGCCAGCAGACAAGACAGGTATAGCAATCAGCCCCAGCATTTT	CASRQDRYSNQPQHF
NA	TRBV5-1	NA	TRBJ2-3	TGCGCCAGCAGCTTACGGGGGTTTAATACAGATACGCAGTATTTT	CASSLRGFNTDTQYF
NA	TRBV2	NA	TRBJ2-5	TGTGCCAGCAGTGAAAACAGGGAGACCCAGTACTTC	CASSENRETQYF
NA	TRBV5-1	NA	TRBJ2-5	TGCGCCAGCAGCTTGATGGGGCAGGAGACCCAGTACTTC	CASSLMGQETQYF
NA	TRBV28	TRBD1	TRBJ1-1	TGTGCCAGCACCCCGCCGGGACAGACTCAGAACACTGAAGCTTTCTTT	CASTPPGQTQNTEAFF
NA	TRBV5-1	TRBD1	TRBJ2-1	TGCGCCAGCGCCCCGGGACAGAGATATGAGCAGTTCTTC	CASAPGQRYEQFF
NA	TRBV28	NA	TRBJ2-7	TGTGCCAGCACCCTAGGGGATTCCTACGAGCAGTACTTC	CASTLGDSYEQYF
NA	TRBV30	TRBD1	TRBJ1-1	TGTGCCTGGAGGGGGGACAGGCTGACGGCTTTCTTT	CAWRGDRLTAFF
NA	TRBV28	NA	TRBJ1-1	TGTGCCAGCAGTTTATGGCAGTCGAACACTGAAGCTTTCTTT	CASSLWQSNTEAFF
NA	TRBV2	TRBD2	TRBJ2-7	TGTGCCAGCAGATATAGCGGGAGGAGGTACGAGCAGTACTTC	CASRYSGRRYEQYF
NA	TRBV6-5	NA	TRBJ1-5	TGTGCCAGCAGGACTCTTTCGGAGCCCCAGCATTTT	CASRTLSEPQHF
NA	TRBV27	TRBD1	TRBJ2-2	TGTGCCAGCAGTTTAAGTCGGCAGAGGCCCTGGACAGGGACGCCCGGGGAGCTGTTTTTT	CASSLSRQRPWTGTPGELFF
NA	TRBV7-3	NA	TRBJ2-1	TGTGCCAGCAGCCCACAGACAGGATTGAACAATGAGCAGTTCTTC	CASSPQTGLNNEQFF
NA	TRBV19	TRBD2	TRBJ2-5	TGTGCCAGTAGTATAGAGGGGATTCTTAGCGGGAGGAACCAAGAGACCCAGTACTTC	CASSIEGILSGRNQETQYF
NA	TRBV6-5	NA	TRBJ2-7	TGTGCCAGTGAGAGTGGCGACTATTACGAGCAGTACTTC	CASESGDYYEQYF
NA	TRBV2	TRBD2	TRBJ2-2	TGTGCCAGCAGTCGGGGACTAGCGGGAAACACCGGGGAGCTGTTTTTT	CASSRGLAGNTGELFF
NA	TRBV5-1	TRBD1	TRBJ2-7	TGCGCCAGCAGCTCCCGGGACAGGGGGCCCGAGCAGTACTTC	CASSSRDRGPEQYF
NA	TRBV27	NA	TRBJ1-6	TGTGCCAGCAGCAGGTGGGAGGGATTGTCACCCCTCCACTTT	CASSRWEGLSPLHF
NA	TRBV15	NA	TRBJ2-4	TGTGCCACCAGCTCACCTAAAGGGGGTCTAGCCAAAAACATTCAGTACTTC	CATSSPKGGLAKNIQYF
NA	TRBV7-3	TRBD1	TRBJ2-5	TGTGCCAGCAGCCCACAGGGGGGAAAAGAGACCCAGTACTTC	CASSPQGGKETQYF
NA	TRBV6-5	NA	TRBJ1-5	TGTGCCAGCAGGCCTCAGGGGACTAGCAATCAGCCCCAGCATTTT	CASRPQGTSNQPQHF
NA	TRBV5-8	NA	TRBJ2-1	TGTGCCAGCAGCTTGGGGGGCCTGAGCTCCTACAATGAGCAGTTCTTC	CASSLGGLSSYNEQFF
NA	TRBV2	NA	TRBJ2-5	TGTGCCAGCAGTGAAGTATCGGGGGGCGGTGAGACCCAGTACTTC	CASSEVSGGGETQYF
NA	TRBV15	TRBD2	TRBJ2-1	TGTGCCACCAGCAGAGAGCGTGGACTAGCGGGAAATGAGCAGTTCTTC	CATSRERGLAGNEQFF
NA	TRBV5-1	NA	TRBJ2-3	TGCGCCAGCAGCTTGGCGGGAACTAGTAGCACAGATACGCAGTATTTT	CASSLAGTSSTDTQYF
NA	TRBV11-3	TRBD1	TRBJ2-7	TGTGCCAGCACCAACAGGCAAGGGACAGCACCCTACGAGCAGTACTTC	CASTNRQGTAPYEQYF
NA	TRBV7-7	TRBD1	TRBJ2-6	TGTGCTAGCAGCCGGGACAGATACTCTGGGGCCAACGTCCTGACTTTC	CASSRDRYSGANVLTF
NA	TRBV3-1/TRBV3-2	NA	TRBJ2-7	TGTGCCAGCAGCCAAGGAGGATCCCAAGCGGGCGAGCAGTACTTC	CASSQGGSQAGEQYF
NA	TRBV27	TRBD2	TRBJ2-5	TGTGCCAGCAGTTTATCCCTAAGCGGGGCCCCCGAGACCCAGTACTTC	CASSLSLSGAPETQYF
NA	TRBV4-3	TRBD2	TRBJ2-1	TGCGCCAGCAGCCAAGATACGGGGGGGCAGTTGAATGAGCAGTTCTTC	CASSQDTGGQLNEQFF
NA	TRBV5-1	TRBD2	TRBJ2-5	TGCGCCAGCAGCTTGATAATAACGGGGGGCCAAGAGACCCAGTACTTC	CASSLIITGGQETQYF
NA	TRBV2	TRBD2	TRBJ2-1	TGTGCCGAGTGGCGGGGGGGAAACAATGAGCAGTTCTTC	CAEWRGGNNEQFF
NA	TRBV15	NA	TRBJ1-4	TGTGCCACCAGCAGAGATCTGACTTTGATATATGAAAAACTGTTTTTT	CATSRDLTLIYEKLFF
NA	TRBV27	TRBD2	TRBJ2-3	TGTGCCAGCAGTTTATGGGCTAGCGGGAGGAGAAGAAGGGCGCAGTATTTT	CASSLWASGRRRRAQYF
NA	TRBV5-1	NA	TRBJ1-3	TGCGCCAGCAGCTTGGTAACAGGGTTTGGAAACACCATATATTTT	CASSLVTGFGNTIYF
few	TRBV6-5	NA	TRBJ1-5	TGTGCCAGCAGTTCCAGGGATCAGCCCCAGCATTTT	CASSSRDQPQHF
NA	TRBV9	NA	TRBJ1-1	TGTGCCAGCAGCGTAGCTCCGCGGGCGAACACTGAAGCTTTCTTT	CASSVAPRANTEAFF
few	TRBV6-6	NA	TRBJ1-1	TGTGCCAGCAGTTTCTCAGGGGTTGGGGAGAACACTGAAGCTTTCTTT	CASSFSGVGENTEAFF
NA	TRBV9	TRBD1	TRBJ2-5	TGTGCCGGCAGCGTAGCTCCCGGGACAGGGGTCGGTATGGAGACCCAGTACTTC	CAGSVAPGTGVGMETQYF
NA	TRBV28	TRBD1	TRBJ2-7	TGTGCCAGCAGAAGCAGTTTCGGACAGGGTAACTACGAGCAGTACTTC	CASRSSFGQGNYEQYF
NA	TRBV9	TRBD1	TRBJ2-2	TGTGCCAGCACCCCGGGACAGGGGGCCGGGGAGCTGTTTTTT	CASTPGQGAGELFF
NA	TRBV15	TRBD1	TRBJ1-2	TGTGCCACCAGCAGGGGGGACAGGGATTATGGCTACACCTTC	CATSRGDRDYGYTF
few	TRBV19	TRBD1	TRBJ2-7	TGTGCCAGTAGTTCGACAGGGAACTCCTACGAGCAGTACTTC	CASSSTGNSYEQYF
NA	TRBV6-6	TRBD1	TRBJ1-2	TGTGCCAGCAGTTATTTGAGGACAGGGGATTACACCTTC	CASSYLRTGDYTF
NA	TRBV5-4	NA	TRBJ2-7	TGTGCCAGCAGCCACGACAGGTTCGCATCTGAGCAGTACTTC	CASSHDRFASEQYF
few	TRBV4-2	TRBD2	TRBJ2-1	TGTGCCAGCAGCCATGGACTAGCGGGAAGGGATGAGCAGTTCTTC	CASSHGLAGRDEQFF
NA	TRBV5-1	NA	TRBJ2-7	TGCGCCAGCAGCTTGACAGGGACGGCCTACGAGCAGTACTTC	CASSLTGTAYEQYF